The 24 T cell receptor beta chains given below trace back to one sample, sequenced in a study of T cell changes during pregnancy in multiple sclerosis. Method: immunoSEQ multiplex PCR; TCRdb's copy keeps in-frame clones and lacks some. This table has about 14,000 clones, approximately 93% appearing once. This sample comprised peripheral blood, obtained in the second trimester of pregnancy. These receptor sequences come from a female donor in good health, enrolled as a control in a pregnancy study.

V and J are TRBV10-3 and TRBJ1-5, with unresolved D. The V gene lost 0 bases and the J gene lost 1 base, with 16 bases spanning the gap. CDR1 and CDR2 from the germline V gene are ENHRY and SYGVKD. The CDR3 spans 18 residues. The CDR3 DNA is TGTGCCATCAGTGAGTCCTCCATCTGGACGGGGAGCAATCAGCCCCAGCATTTT. Translation gives CAISESSIWTGSNQPQHF.

The chain uses TRBV6-5 and TRBJ1-4, with D possibly TRBD1 on 6 matching bases. Per the germline V gene, CDR1 is MNHEY and CDR2 is SVGAGI. This CDR3 has 14 residues. V lost 6 bases, J lost 2 bases, and 10 bases lay in between. CDR3 coding DNA: TGTGCCAGCAGCCCCACAGGGACTAATGAAAAACTGTTTTTT. This codes for CASSPTGTNEKLFF.

CDR3 residues: CASTRDRAYEQYF. DNA for the CDR3: TGTGCCAGCACCCGGGACAGAGCCTACGAGCAGTACTTC. This sequence joins TRBV6-1 and TRBJ2-7, with TRBD1 matching over 7 bases. The CDR3 is made up of 13 amino acids. The ends lost 7 bases at V and 2 bases at J; junction bases unmatched: 5. Per the germline V gene, CDR1 is MNHNS and CDR2 is SASEGT.

This chain uses TRBV10-2 with TRBJ2-3; tentative D call: TRBD2 (6 bases). Germline V gene sequence: CDR1 WSHSY, CDR2 SAAADI. The ends were cut back, 5 bases at V and 4 bases at J, with 13 bases in the middle. The CDR3 totals 14 residues. The CDR3 DNA is TGCGCCAGCAGTTTGACTAGGGCGGCAGATACGCAGTATTTT. It codes for CASSLTRAADTQYF.

This clone was observed a few times. The rearrangement joins TRBV4-3 to TRBJ1-5; D is perhaps TRBD1 (5 bases). V was cut by 3 bases and J by 6 bases, with 15 bases left in between. Germline loops: CDR1 LGHNA, CDR2 YSLEER. The CDR3 contains 15 residues. CDR3 sequence reads: CASSQVLGGTQPQHF. The CDR3 DNA reads as TGCGCCAGCAGCCAGGTACTTGGGGGGACTCAGCCCCAGCATTTT.

The chain is built from TRBV4-3 and TRBJ2-2; 9 bases are shared with TRBD2. This CDR3 comprises 15 residues. CDR1 LGHNA and CDR2 YSLEER come from the germline V gene. After removal of 2 bases from V and 6 bases from J, the junction contained 4 bases not matched to a gene. CDR3 amino acids: CASSQSGLAPGELFF. DNA for the CDR3: TGCGCCAGCAGCCAATCTGGACTAGCGCCCGGGGAGCTGTTTTTT.

The rearrangement joins TRBV19 to TRBJ2-5; possible D gene TRBD1, 5 bases. The ends were cut back, 5 bases at V and 1 base at J, with 20 bases in the middle. This CDR3 contains 17 residues. The V gene's germline CDR1 is LNHDA and CDR2 SQIVND (reference sequence). The CDR3 loop reads CASSPGLMRTFQETQYF. CDR3 nucleotides: TGTGCCAGTAGTCCCGGTTTGATGAGGACATTCCAAGAGACCCAGTACTTC.

The rearrangement uses TRBV2 and TRBJ1-3; D is perhaps TRBD1 (5 bases). Trimming took 2 bases from V and 1 from J, leaving 9 bases between them. CDR3 length equals 15 residues. Per germline, CDR1 SNHLY and CDR2 FYNNEI. CDR3 bases: TGTGCCAGCAGTGAAAGACAGTCGTCTGGAAACACCATATATTTT. This encodes CASSERQSSGNTIYF.

The V and J genes are TRBV18 and TRBJ2-5, with D perhaps matching TRBD1 (5 bases). The CDR3 is 14 residues long. V lost 0 bases to trimming and J lost 4 bases, with 9 bases between them. Germline V gene data show CDR1 as KGHSH and CDR2 as LQKENI. DNA of the CDR3: TGTGCCAGCTCACCACCCCAGGGTGTAGAGACCCAGTACTTC. This translates into CASSPPQGVETQYF.

This clone was observed a single time. The chain employs TRBV27 and TRBJ2-7, with D tentatively TRBD1 (5 bases). Between the trimmed V and J ends, which lost 3 bases and 2 bases, there was a span of 8 bases. The CDR3 runs to 13 residues. Per germline, CDR1 MNHEY and CDR2 SMNVEV (reference sequence). The CDR3 region is CASSFDSTYEQYF. CDR3 coding DNA: TGTGCCAGCAGTTTTGACAGTACCTACGAGCAGTACTTC.

The V and J genes are TRBV28 and TRBJ2-1, with D tentatively TRBD2 (6 bases). The germline gives CDR1 MDHEN, CDR2 SYDVKM. The CDR3 covers 16 residues. V lost 1 base and J 5 bases, leaving 15 bases between the germline ends. In DNA form, the CDR3 reads TGTGCCAGCAGTTTATACCGTGGGACTGCCCACAATGAGCAGTTCTTC. This translates into CASSLYRGTAHNEQFF. The entire variable domain, with the rest obtained from reference TRBV28 and TRBJ2-1, is as follows: DVKVTQSSRYLVKRTGEKVFLECVQDMDHENMFWYRQDPGLGLRLIYFSYDVKMKEKGDIPEGYSVSREKKERFSLILESASTNQTSMYLCASSLYRGTAHNEQFFGPGTRLTVL.

The chain combines TRBV6-5 with TRBJ2-2; 7 positions match TRBD1. Per germline, CDR1 MNHEY and CDR2 SVGAGI. The V and J ends lost 6 bases and 0 bases, in that order; junction bases with no gene match: 4. The CDR3 is 15 residues long. The CDR3 DNA sequence: TGTGCCAGCAGGTACAGGGGTTCGAACACCGGGGAGCTGTTTTTT. The encoded protein is CASRYRGSNTGELFF.

The chain joins TRBV7-8 to TRBJ1-2, with TRBD1 matching over 8 bases. This CDR3 has 15 residues. The V gene's germline CDR1 is SGHVS and CDR2 FQNEAQ. Unmatched junction bases numbered 11, after V lost 5 bases and J lost 6 bases. CDR3 region: CASSGGPGTGHGYTF. CDR3 sequence (DNA): TGTGCCAGCAGCGGCGGCCCCGGGACAGGTCATGGCTACACCTTC.

The chain employs TRBV19 and TRBJ2-4; 10 bases are shared with TRBD1. J lost 5 bases, V lost 4 bases, and 2 bases had no gene match. The CDR3 sequence is 14 residues long. Germline CDR1 LNHDA, CDR2 SQIVND (reference sequence). The CDR3 region is CASSTGTGENIQYF. For the CDR3, the DNA is TGTGCCAGTAGTACAGGGACAGGGGAAAACATTCAGTACTTC.

The chain links TRBV9 to TRBJ2-1; TRBD2 matches at 8 bases. This CDR3 contains 15 residues. Germline assignment: CDR1 SGDLS and CDR2 YYNGEE. V lost 5 bases, J lost 0 bases, and 4 bases stayed unmatched. In nucleotides, the CDR3 is TGTGCCAGCAGTTATAGCGGGGTCTCCTACAATGAGCAGTTCTTC. Protein: CASSYSGVSYNEQFF.

This sequence joins TRBV15 and TRBJ1-1; D uncertain. Trimming removed 1 base from V and 0 bases from J, with 18 bases in between. This CDR3 has 18 residues. CDR1 and CDR2 from the germline V gene are LNHNV and YYDKDF (reference sequence). CDR3 in amino acids: CATSRAFLLDSMNTEAFF. The CDR3 DNA sequence: TGTGCCACCAGCAGAGCTTTCCTACTAGATAGCATGAACACTGAAGCTTTCTTT.

The chain uses TRBV10-3 and TRBJ2-5; tentatively, D is TRBD2 (5 bases). From germline, CDR1 is ENHRY and CDR2 SYGVKD. This CDR3 region has 15 residues. V lost 0 bases, J lost 5 bases, and 13 bases lay in between. The CDR3: CAISESRATEETQYF. The CDR3 bases are TGTGCCATCAGTGAGTCGAGGGCAACGGAGGAGACCCAGTACTTC.

J is TRBJ2-7 and V is TRBV9; TRBD1 might be the D (6 bases). V lost 3 bases to trimming and J lost 6 bases, with 16 bases between them. CDR3 length equals 14 residues. In germline, CDR1 is SGDLS, CDR2 YYNGEE. Here the CDR3 reads CASSGSTGPGEQYF. The CDR3 DNA sequence: TGTGCCAGCAGCGGTTCAACAGGGCCTGGCGAGCAGTACTTC.

This rearrangement joins TRBV7-6 to TRBJ2-5, with a weak D call TRBD2 (5 bases). The CDR3 has 18 amino acids. The ends were cut back, 5 bases at V and 6 bases at J, with 28 bases in the middle. Germline values: CDR1 SGHVS, CDR2 FNYEAQ. The CDR3 DNA reads TGTGCCAGCAGCCCCACAGTCGGAGGTGGTGGCGGTCCTAAGACCCAGTACTTC. Protein sequence: CASSPTVGGGGGPKTQYF. Based on the CDR3 plus reference TRBV7-6 and TRBJ2-5, the full variable domain is GAGVSQSPRYKVTKRGQDVALRCDPISGHVSLYWYRQALGQGPEFLTYFNYEAQQDKSGLPNDRFSAERPEGSISTLTIQRTEQRDSAMYRCASSPTVGGGGGPKTQYFGPGTRLLVL.

As DNA, the CDR3 is TGTGCCATCAGCCGACAGTCCTTTAACACTGAAGCTTTCTTT. Encoded protein: CAISRQSFNTEAFF. The chain couples TRBV10-3 to TRBJ1-1; D perhaps matches TRBD1 (5 bases). Germline-derived CDR1 and CDR2 are ENHRY and SYGVKD. V dropped 6 bases and J dropped 2 bases, with 13 bases sitting between them. This CDR3 has 14 amino acids.

V gene TRBV13 combines with J gene TRBJ2-1; perhaps TRBD2 as D (6 bases). The ends were cut back, 3 bases at V and 9 bases at J, with 12 bases in the middle. The CDR3 contains 13 residues. CDR1 and CDR2 (germline): PRHDT, FYEKMQ (reference sequence). CDR3 nucleotides: TGTGCCAGCAGCTTGCGGGGCGGACTTGAGCAGTTCTTC. Protein product: CASSLRGGLEQFF. Based on the CDR3 plus reference TRBV13 and TRBJ2-1, the full variable domain is AAGVIQSPRHLIKEKRETATLKCYPIPRHDTVYWYQQGPGQDPQFLISFYEKMQSDKGSIPDRFSAQQFSDYHSELNMSSLELGDSALYFCASSLRGGLEQFFGPGTRLTVL.

This chain uses TRBV2 with TRBJ2-2, with TRBD2 as a possible D gene (6 bases). The CDR3 spans 15 residues. The V and J ends lost 9 bases and 3 bases respectively, with 17 bases between them. The V gene's germline CDR1 is SNHLY and CDR2 FYNNEI. CDR3 in DNA: TGTGCCAGTAGGACCGGGACTCGGGACACCGGGGAGCTGTTTTTT. As protein: CASRTGTRDTGELFF. Drawing the rest from reference TRBV2 and TRBJ2-2, the complete variable domain is EPEVTQTPSHQVTQMGQEVILRCVPISNHLYFYWYRQILGQKVEFLVSFYNNEISEKSEIFDDQFSVERPDGSNFTLKIRSTKLEDSAMYFCASRTGTRDTGELFFGEGSRLTVL.

This clone is a singleton in its sample. In DNA form, the CDR3 reads TGTGCCATCAGTGGGGCGAGCGGGAGTTCAAATGAGCAGTTCTTC. This translates into CAISGASGSSNEQFF. This chain joins TRBV10-3 and TRBJ2-1; TRBD2 aligns across 8 bases. V was pared by 4 bases and J by 7 bases, with 9 bases of the junction left unmatched. Germline V gives CDR1 ENHRY, CDR2 SYGVKD. This CDR3 has 15 residues.

The CDR3 here is CASSDWTSVNTGELFF. In DNA form, the CDR3 reads TGTGCCAGCAGTGACTGGACTAGCGTGAACACCGGGGAGCTGTTTTTT. V is TRBV6-1 and J is TRBJ2-2, with 9 bases matching TRBD2. Germline V CDR1 and CDR2: MNHNS, SASEGT. V dropped 3 bases and J dropped 1; count of bases not matched to a gene: 3. The CDR3 is made up of 16 amino acids.